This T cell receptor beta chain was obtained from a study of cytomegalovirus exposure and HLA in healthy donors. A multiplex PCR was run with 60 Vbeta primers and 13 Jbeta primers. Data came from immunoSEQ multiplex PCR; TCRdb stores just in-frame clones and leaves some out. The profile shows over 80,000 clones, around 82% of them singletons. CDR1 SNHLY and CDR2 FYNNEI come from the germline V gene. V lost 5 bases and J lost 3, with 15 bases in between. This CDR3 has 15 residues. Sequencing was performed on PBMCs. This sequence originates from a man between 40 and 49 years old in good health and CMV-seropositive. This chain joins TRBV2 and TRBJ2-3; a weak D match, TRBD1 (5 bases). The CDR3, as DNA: TGTGCCAGCAGTCGGTCGACAGCCTGGACAGATACGCAGTATTTT. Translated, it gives CASSRSTAWTDTQYF.